These 10 T cell receptor beta chains came from one sample sequenced in a study of T cell repertoires in cytomegalovirus infection. MiXCR, run by TCRdb on the reads, gives a single entry per CDR3 protein. The sample gives a few hundred thousand distinct CDR3 sequences, approximately 10% of which show up once; about 16% is in the top ten. Sequencing was performed on PBMCs. The source is a human donor in good health (CMV status not recorded). Some clones in this sample may be carry-over from other donors' samples.

The chain employs TRBV19 and TRBJ1-5; 9 bases line up with TRBD1. Losses at the gene ends were 7 bases for V and 6 bases for J; bases not matched to a gene: 4. Germline V gene lookup returns CDR1 LNHDA and CDR2 SQIVND (reference sequence). This CDR3 is built from 13 residues. CDR3 DNA: TGTGCCAGTAAGGACAGGGGCGGTCAGCCCCAGCATTTT. It translates to CASKDRGGQPQHF.

This clonotype was recorded many times. The genes are TRBV7-8 and TRBJ1-3, with unresolved D. The V end lost 3 bases, the J end lost 0 bases, and 15 bases lay between the germline ends. Germline V gives CDR1 SGHVS, CDR2 FQNEAQ. The CDR3 runs 17 residues. Written as DNA, the CDR3 is TGTGCCAGCAGCTTCACTTTAGACAACCTCTCTGGAAACACCATATATTTT. Protein: CASSFTLDNLSGNTIYF.

The CDR3 region has the DNA TGCAGCGTTGAACTGCCTAGAATTGGTACTTCAAGATACGAGCAGTACTTC. As protein: CSVELPRIGTSRYEQYF. The chain recombines TRBV29-1 with TRBJ2-7; D is uncertain. Trimming took 2 bases from V and 4 from J, leaving 24 bases between them. This CDR3 comprises 17 residues. The germline CDR1 and CDR2 sequences are SQVTM and ANQGSEA.

This clonotype was seen more than once but under ten times. The chain's CDR3 is CASSLGGLAGRADTQYF. For the CDR3, the DNA is TGTGCCAGCAGCTTAGGGGGACTAGCGGGGAGGGCAGATACGCAGTATTTT. This rearrangement joins TRBV7-2 to TRBJ2-3, with 13 nucleotides matching TRBD2. Unmatched junction bases numbered 5, after V lost 1 base and J lost 4 bases. Looked up from germline, CDR1 is SGHTA and CDR2 is FQGNSA. This CDR3 is built from 17 residues.

This clonotype was seen repeatedly, ten times or more. DNA for the CDR3: TGTGCCAGCAGCTCGACGGCGACCGGGGAGCTGTTTTTT. Translation: CASSSTATGELFF. The gene calls are TRBV7-2 and TRBJ2-2; D not resolved. The germline CDR1 and CDR2 sequences are SGHTA and FQGNSA. This CDR3 has 13 residues. Trimming took off 4 bases at V and 5 bases at J, with 8 bases between the two ends.

The table lists this clonotype with many counts. The chain links TRBV7-2 to TRBJ1-5; D is possibly TRBD1 (5 bases). This CDR3 contains 15 residues. The V gene lost 5 bases and the J gene lost 8 bases, with 19 bases spanning the gap. Germline V CDR1 and CDR2: SGHTA, FQGNSA. CDR3 DNA sequence: TGTGCCAGCAGCCTGCGGGGCAGCGGGACTGAGCCCCAGCATTTT. Translated, it gives CASSLRGSGTEPQHF.

This clonotype was recorded at least ten times. The V and J genes are TRBV7-8 and TRBJ2-5; 13 bases match TRBD2. V was clipped by 0 bases and J by 6 bases; unmatched bases: 10. The length of the CDR3 is 18 residues. The germline V gene encodes CDR1 SGHVS and CDR2 FQNEAQ. The CDR3 nucleotides read TGTGCCAGCAGCTTAGCGATCACTAGCGGGGGGGTTGAGAAGACCCAGTACTTC. Amino acid sequence: CASSLAITSGGVEKTQYF.

This clonotype was detected many times. The genes are TRBV19 and TRBJ2-1; D is ambiguous. CDR1 and CDR2 from the germline V gene are LNHDA and SQIVND (reference sequence). V lost 7 bases and J lost 10, with 11 bases in between. The CDR3 is made up of 11 amino acids. CDR3 in DNA: TGTGCCAGTACTCAAGCGCGGGAGCAGTTCTTC. It translates to CASTQAREQFF.

This clonotype was seen ten or more times. V is TRBV7-9 and J is TRBJ1-1; a weak D match, TRBD1 (5 bases). The CDR3 has 12 amino acids. In germline, CDR1 is SEHNR, CDR2 FQNEAQ (reference sequence). Trimming removed 9 bases from V and 5 bases from J, with 13 bases in between. The CDR3 is CASGSGYTEAFF. In DNA form, the CDR3 reads TGTGCCAGTGGGTCAGGGTATACTGAAGCTTTCTTT.

This clonotype has only a few counts. V and J are TRBV9 and TRBJ1-4; a weak D match, TRBD1 (5 bases). The V gene lost 0 bases and the J gene lost 6 bases, with 12 bases spanning the gap. This CDR3 spans 15 amino acids. From germline, CDR1 is SGDLS and CDR2 YYNGEE. CDR3 sequence (DNA): TGTGCCAGCAGCGTAGGTGACAGTCCTTATGAAAAACTGTTTTTT. Translating it yields CASSVGDSPYEKLFF.